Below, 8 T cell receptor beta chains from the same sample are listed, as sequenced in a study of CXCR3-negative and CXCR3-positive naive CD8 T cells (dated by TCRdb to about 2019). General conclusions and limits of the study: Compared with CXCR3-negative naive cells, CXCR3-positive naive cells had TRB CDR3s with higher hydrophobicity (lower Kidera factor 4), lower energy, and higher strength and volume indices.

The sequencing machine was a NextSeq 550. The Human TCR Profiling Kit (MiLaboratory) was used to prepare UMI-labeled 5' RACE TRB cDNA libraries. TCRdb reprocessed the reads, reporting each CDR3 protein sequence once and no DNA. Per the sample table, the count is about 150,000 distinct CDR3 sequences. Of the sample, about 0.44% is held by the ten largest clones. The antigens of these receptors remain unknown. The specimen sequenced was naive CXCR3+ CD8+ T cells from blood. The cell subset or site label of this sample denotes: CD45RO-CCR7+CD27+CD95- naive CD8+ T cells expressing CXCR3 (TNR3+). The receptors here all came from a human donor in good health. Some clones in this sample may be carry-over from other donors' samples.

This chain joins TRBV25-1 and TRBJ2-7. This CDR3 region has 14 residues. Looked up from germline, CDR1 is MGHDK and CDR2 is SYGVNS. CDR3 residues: CASSEWGRSYEQYF.

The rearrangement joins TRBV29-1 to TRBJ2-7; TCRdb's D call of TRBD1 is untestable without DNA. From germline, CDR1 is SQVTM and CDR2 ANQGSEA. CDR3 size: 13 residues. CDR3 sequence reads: CSVEGGTLYEQYF.

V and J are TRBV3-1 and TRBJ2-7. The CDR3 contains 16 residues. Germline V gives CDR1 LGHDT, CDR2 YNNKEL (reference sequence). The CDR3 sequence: CASSQGTAGVFYEQYF.

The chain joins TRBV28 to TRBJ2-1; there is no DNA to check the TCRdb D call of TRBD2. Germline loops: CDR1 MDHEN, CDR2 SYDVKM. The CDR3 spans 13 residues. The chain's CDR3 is CASSSSGYNEQFF.

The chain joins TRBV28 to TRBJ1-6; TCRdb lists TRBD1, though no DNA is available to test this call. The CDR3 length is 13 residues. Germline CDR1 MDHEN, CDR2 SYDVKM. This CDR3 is CASRYSGASPLHF.

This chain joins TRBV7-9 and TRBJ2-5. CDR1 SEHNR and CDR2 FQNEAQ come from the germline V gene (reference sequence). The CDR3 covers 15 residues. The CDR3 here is CASSLALGIQETQYF.

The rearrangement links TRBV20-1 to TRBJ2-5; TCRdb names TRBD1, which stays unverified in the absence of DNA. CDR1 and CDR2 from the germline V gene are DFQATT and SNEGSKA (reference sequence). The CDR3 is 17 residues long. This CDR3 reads CSARDGTRQGTQETQYF.

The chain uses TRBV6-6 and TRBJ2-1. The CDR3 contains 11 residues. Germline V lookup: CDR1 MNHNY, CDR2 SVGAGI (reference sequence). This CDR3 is CASSYLDEQFF.